The next 18 T cell receptor beta chains were all read from a single sample in a study of blood T cell repertoires in COVID-19. Method: immunoSEQ multiplex PCR; TCRdb's copy keeps in-frame clones and lacks some. The sample lists about 76,000 clones; roughly 85% were seen once. The sequenced material came from peripheral blood. These receptors were taken from a man aged 30 to 45 with acute or convalescent COVID-19.

V usage is TRBV21-1 and J usage is TRBJ2-5; the table's D gene call, TRBD1, was not cross checked with the DNA. TRBV21-1 counts as a pseudogene. The CDR3 loop spans 16 amino acids. The CDR3 DNA is TGTGCCAGCAGCAGGGACAGCGCAATTTCGCAAGAGACCCAGTACTTC. It encodes CASSRDSAISQETQYF.

Note on this clone: A junction boundary mismatches the germline segment, possibly from a read error. This chain connects TRBV5-6 to TRBJ2-3; perhaps TRBD2 as D (6 bases). Germline loops: CDR1 SGHDT, CDR2 YYEEEE. The CDR3 spans 11 residues. The CDR3 reads CASSFRDSGDF. The CDR3 region has the DNA TGTGCCAGCAGCTTTCGGGACTCGGGGGATTTT.

The genes are TRBV5-1 and TRBJ2-3; D may be TRBD2 (6 bases). V dropped 0 bases and J dropped 5 bases, with 16 bases sitting between them. This CDR3 has 16 amino acids. Germline CDR1 reads SGHRS; CDR2 reads YFSETQ. The CDR3 DNA reads as TGCGCCAGCAGCTTGGGTACGGGAGCCCGTATAGATACGCAGTATTTT. Amino acids: CASSLGTGARIDTQYF. Combining the CDR3 with reference TRBV5-1 and TRBJ2-3 gives the whole variable domain KAGVTQTPRYLIKTRGQQVTLSCSPISGHRSVSWYQQTPGQGLQFLFEYFSETQRNKGNFPGRFSGRQFSNSRSEMNVSTLELGDSALYLCASSLGTGARIDTQYFGPGTRLTVL.

This rearrangement joins TRBV4-1 to TRBJ2-3; 10 bases are a match to TRBD2. The CDR3 is 17 residues long. The trim removed 6 bases at V and 2 bases at J, leaving 11 bases unmatched. CDR1 and CDR2 from the germline V gene are MGHRA and YSYEKL. The DNA of the CDR3 is TGCGCCAGCAGGACTATCGGGACTAGCGAGGCCACAGATACGCAGTATTTT. Translating it yields CASRTIGTSEATDTQYF.

The V gene is TRBV30, the J gene TRBJ2-5; D might be TRBD2 (6 bases). This CDR3 contains 13 residues. V was pared by 3 bases and J by 5 bases, with 13 bases between. Looked up from germline, CDR1 is GTSNPN and CDR2 is SVGIG (reference sequence). The DNA for the CDR3 is TGTGCCTGGAGCCCTAGCCGGGGGGAGACCCAGTACTTC. Its protein is CAWSPSRGETQYF.

This chain uses TRBV11-2 with TRBJ1-3; D is undetermined. Between the trimmed V and J ends, which lost 5 bases and 0 bases, there was a span of 8 bases. This CDR3 comprises 14 residues. Germline CDR1 reads SGHAT; CDR2 reads FQNNGV. CDR3 in amino acids: CASSLASSGNTIYF. CDR3 nucleotides: TGTGCCAGCAGCCTAGCCAGCTCTGGAAACACCATATATTTT.

The V call is TRBV2, the J call TRBJ1-5; no clear D. V lost 3 bases, J lost 2 bases, and 8 bases lay in between. The germline gives CDR1 SNHLY, CDR2 FYNNEI. CDR3 length: 14 amino acids. The CDR3 spells CASSENSRNQPQHF. CDR3 DNA: TGTGCCAGCAGTGAGAACAGCCGCAATCAGCCCCAGCATTTT.

The rearrangement joins TRBV19 to TRBJ2-5; 8 bases line up with TRBD2. CDR1 is LNHDA, CDR2 SQIVND, per germline (reference sequence). This CDR3 is built from 14 residues. The J segment lost 3 bases and the V segment lost 5 bases, leaving 5 bases of the junction unmatched. Here the CDR3 reads CASSWREDKETQYF. The CDR3 region has the DNA TGTGCCAGTAGTTGGCGGGAGGACAAAGAGACCCAGTACTTC.

V and J are TRBV7-9 and TRBJ1-3; 10 nucleotides align to TRBD1. V lost 1 base to trimming and J lost 0 bases; unmatched junction nucleotides: 6. Germline CDR1 and CDR2: SEHNR and FQNEAQ (reference sequence). The CDR3 totals 18 residues. The CDR3 coding sequence is TGTGCCAGCAGCTTAGAGGGGACAGGGGAACCCTCTGGAAACACCATATATTTT. It yields the protein CASSLEGTGEPSGNTIYF.

The V gene is TRBV20-1, the J gene TRBJ1-2, with no clear D. Per germline, CDR1 DFQATT and CDR2 SNEGSKA (reference sequence). The ends were cut back, 5 bases at V and 6 bases at J, with 10 bases in the middle. The CDR3 spans 11 residues. CDR3 protein: CSALVQNGYTF. CDR3 nucleotides: TGCAGTGCTCTTGTACAAAATGGCTACACCTTC.

Written as DNA, the CDR3 is TGTGCCAGCAGTCTCTTGGCGGGAGGTAAAGAGCAGTACTTC. It is translated as CASSLLAGGKEQYF. V gene TRBV28 combines with J gene TRBJ2-7; 8 positions agree with TRBD2. Germline CDR1 reads MDHEN; CDR2 reads SYDVKM. The CDR3 sequence is 14 residues long. With V trimmed by 5 bases and J by 7 bases, 10 bases remained unmatched.

In the case of this clone: The sample has other DNA sequences that encode this CDR3 too. V gene TRBV11-2 combines with J gene TRBJ2-7, with D maybe TRBD2 (6 bases). The CDR3 covers 14 residues. V was shortened by 3 bases and J by 3 bases, with 12 bases between the two germline ends. The germline V gene encodes CDR1 SGHAT and CDR2 FQNNGV. The CDR3 protein is CASSFGTGDYEQYF. The CDR3 DNA is TGTGCCAGCAGCTTTGGGACGGGGGACTACGAGCAGTACTTC. The full variable domain, its missing parts supplied by reference TRBV11-2 and TRBJ2-7, is EAGVAQSPRYKIIEKRQSVAFWCNPISGHATLYWYQQILGQGPKLLIQFQNNGVVDDSQLPKDRFSAERLKGVDSTLKIQPAKLEDSAVYLCASSFGTGDYEQYFGPGTRLTVT.

In DNA, the CDR3 is TGTGCCAGCAGTTCCGGACTAGCGGTCACCGGGGAGCTGTTTTTT. It translates to CASSSGLAVTGELFF. The chain employs TRBV7-2 and TRBJ2-2, with 10 bases lining up with TRBD2. CDR1 and CDR2 (germline): SGHTA, FQGNSA. V dropped 6 bases and J dropped 4; count of bases not matched to a gene: 5. The CDR3 is 15 amino acids.

The V call is TRBV4-2, the J call TRBJ2-5; 7 bases line up with TRBD2. This CDR3 region has 17 residues. Looked up from germline, CDR1 is LGHNA and CDR2 is YNFKEQ. The junction had 8 bases not matched to a gene; V was cut back by 0 bases and J by 1 base. CDR3 region: CASSQELARQIQETQYF. The CDR3 DNA is TGTGCCAGCAGCCAAGAACTAGCGAGACAGATCCAAGAGACCCAGTACTTC.

Written as DNA, the CDR3 is TGTGCCAGCAGCTTGAAGGGGGCGCAGGGTGAGACCCAGTACTTC. Its translation is CASSLKGAQGETQYF. The chain employs TRBV28 and TRBJ2-5; 7 positions match TRBD1. J was trimmed by 5 bases and V by 6 bases; bases with no gene match: 12. The CDR3 totals 15 residues. Germline-derived CDR1 and CDR2 are MDHEN and SYDVKM.

V gene TRBV30 combines with J gene TRBJ2-1; D is perhaps TRBD2 (7 bases). The CDR3 length is 14 residues. CDR1 and CDR2 from the germline V gene are GTSNPN and SVGIG (reference sequence). V was trimmed by 8 bases and J by 3 bases, leaving 17 bases between them. The CDR3 DNA reads TGTGCCGGCGGGGGCCCCCTGGACTACAATGAGCAGTTCTTC. Translating it yields CAGGGPLDYNEQFF.

V and J are TRBV7-3 and TRBJ2-2, with 8 nucleotides matching TRBD2. This CDR3 has 15 residues. V lost 2 bases and J lost 6; bases outside the gene matches: 5. Per the germline V gene, CDR1 is SGHTA and CDR2 is FQGTGA. CDR3 residues: CASSLQGLAAGELFF. In nucleotides, the CDR3 is TGTGCCAGCAGCTTACAAGGACTAGCTGCCGGGGAGCTGTTTTTT.

This clone was seen once. In nucleotides, the CDR3 is TGCGCCAGCAGCTCTGGCGGGAGTTCGTACTACAATGAGCAGTTCTTC. Translated, it gives CASSSGGSSYYNEQFF. The rearrangement uses TRBV5-1 and TRBJ2-1, with 7 bases that match TRBD2. There are 16 residues in the CDR3. J gave up 3 bases and V 3 bases, and 9 bases lay outside the gene matches. Germline assignment: CDR1 SGHRS and CDR2 YFSETQ.